These 5 T cell receptor beta chains originate from one sample sequenced in a study of OX40 agonist ivuxolimab in advanced cancers. Repertoires were generated with immunoSEQ multiplex PCR, while TCRdb's copy carries only in-frame clones and drops some. The table shows roughly 41,000 clones, with about 91% occurring only once. The specimen was CD4+ or CD8+ T cells sorted from blood, collected in a trial of the OX40 agonist ivuxolimab. These receptors were collected from an adult with an advanced solid tumor such as melanoma, head and neck, liver or kidney cancer.

V is TRBV2 and J is TRBJ2-5; 11 bases map to TRBD2. The CDR3 runs to 17 residues. The germline gives CDR1 SNHLY, CDR2 FYNNEI. The ends lost 6 bases at V and 2 bases at J; junction bases unmatched: 11. CDR3 region: CASRGATSGASQETQYF. The CDR3 nucleotides read TGTGCCAGCAGGGGGGCGACTAGCGGGGCTTCGCAAGAGACCCAGTACTTC.

The chain recombines TRBV7-9 with TRBJ1-1, with D possibly matching TRBD1 (5 bases). The CDR3 is made up of 16 amino acids. V shed 4 bases and J shed 0 bases, with 15 bases lying between them. Germline CDR1 SEHNR, CDR2 FQNEAQ (reference sequence). This chain's CDR3 is CASSSPQGAMNTEAFF. The CDR3 region has the DNA TGTGCCAGCAGCTCACCCCAAGGGGCCATGAACACTGAAGCTTTCTTT.

The chain recombines TRBV27 with TRBJ2-7; D not resolved. The CDR3 loop spans 12 amino acids. CDR1 is MNHEY and CDR2 is SMNVEV in the germline V gene (reference sequence). V lost 5 bases and J 0 bases, leaving 5 bases between the germline ends. CDR3 sequence: CASSLPSYEQYV. The CDR3 DNA reads as TGTGCCAGCAGTCTCCCCTCCTACGAGCAGTACGTC.

The chain carries TRBV27 and TRBJ2-7; D assignment may be TRBD1 or TRBD2 (7 bases each). CDR1 and CDR2 (germline): MNHEY, SMNVEV (reference sequence). Deletions cut 3 bases from V and 3 bases from J, with 12 bases between. This CDR3 is built from 14 residues. The CDR3 reads CASSFAGGDYEQYV. As DNA, the CDR3 is TGTGCCAGCAGTTTTGCAGGGGGGGACTACGAGCAGTACGTC.

J is TRBJ1-5 and V is TRBV4-1; no definite D call. CDR1 is MGHRA, CDR2 YSYEKL, per germline. The CDR3 contains 14 residues. Trimming removed 6 bases from V and 4 bases from J, with 13 bases in between. CDR3 nucleotide sequence: TGCGCCAGCAGAATATGGGCGCCAAATCAGCCCCAGCATTTT. Translated: CASRIWAPNQPQHF.